A single TCR beta chain is shown here with its context. The antigen remains undetermined. This sample was included in a study of T cell responses to AZD1222 COVID-19 vaccine. General study results and limits: Nearly half of the spike-specific TCRs reportedly recognize variant regions that carry no mutations. AZD1222 recipients seropositive at baseline numbered only five to seven.

Data came from immunoSEQ multiplex PCR; TCRdb stores just in-frame clones and leaves some out. The data hold 100,000 or so clones, with 85% to 90% observed a single time. The CDR3 spans 16 residues. CDR1 is LNHDA, CDR2 SQIVND, per germline (reference sequence). The germline V and J ends were trimmed by 6 bases and 8 bases, with 25 bases remaining between them. This chain joins TRBV19 and TRBJ1-2; weak D call: TRBD1 (5 bases). Sequenced material: peripheral blood, taken on day 0 of AZD1222 vaccination. This clonotype was sampled from an adult in good health. The CDR3 coding sequence is TGTGCCAGTAGCAACGAGAAGGGACGGAGAGTGAACGGCTACACCTTC. Its protein is CASSNEKGRRVNGYTF.